The 2 T cell receptor beta chains in this list originate from one sample, sequenced in a study of blood T cell repertoires in COVID-19. Sequenced by immunoSEQ multiplex PCR; TCRdb stores in-frame clones only, minus some. Here the sample spans around 430,000 clones, about 83% being singletons. Input material: PBMCs or T cells enriched from blood (not recorded which). The receptor set was obtained from a woman in her forties or fifties who had recovered from COVID-19.

The chain combines TRBV10-2 with TRBJ1-6; D is perhaps TRBD1 (5 bases). The CDR3 is 12 residues long. Germline V gene data show CDR1 as WSHSY and CDR2 as SAAADI. Trimming cost V 5 bases and J 7 bases, with 6 bases left between them. The DNA of the CDR3 is TGCGCCAGCAGTACAGGAAATTCACCCCTCCACTTT. This encodes CASSTGNSPLHF.

The J gene is TRBJ1-3, the V gene TRBV28; D gene unclear. Germline CDR1 reads MDHEN; CDR2 reads SYDVKM. Trimming took 10 bases from V and 11 from J, leaving 18 bases between them. The CDR3 has 12 amino acids. The CDR3 spells CATRAHGPSIYF. The CDR3 DNA sequence: TGTGCCACGAGGGCGCACGGTCCGTCCATATATTTT.